Listed here is a single T cell receptor (beta chain). The sample belongs to a study of blood T cell repertoires in COVID-19. The overall study: The cDNA or gDNA used as material had been derived from T cells, B-cell-depleted T cells, or PBMCs.

From germline, CDR1 is MNHEY and CDR2 SVGAGI. CDR3 length: 14 amino acids. After removal of 3 bases from V and 8 bases from J, the junction contained 4 bases not matched to a gene. Profiling relied on immunoSEQ multiplex PCR, and the TCRdb table lists in-frame clones only, not all of them. Of more than 250,000 clones in the sample, around 88% were seen once. The receptor was isolated from a woman aged 25 to 39 with COVID-19, enrolled during active disease. Sequencing was carried out using peripheral blood. The chain joins TRBV6-5 to TRBJ1-4; TRBD1 matches 9 bases. CDR3 sequence (DNA): TGTGCCAGCAGTTATGACAGGGGGTGGGAAAAACTGTTTTTT. Translating it yields CASSYDRGWEKLFF.